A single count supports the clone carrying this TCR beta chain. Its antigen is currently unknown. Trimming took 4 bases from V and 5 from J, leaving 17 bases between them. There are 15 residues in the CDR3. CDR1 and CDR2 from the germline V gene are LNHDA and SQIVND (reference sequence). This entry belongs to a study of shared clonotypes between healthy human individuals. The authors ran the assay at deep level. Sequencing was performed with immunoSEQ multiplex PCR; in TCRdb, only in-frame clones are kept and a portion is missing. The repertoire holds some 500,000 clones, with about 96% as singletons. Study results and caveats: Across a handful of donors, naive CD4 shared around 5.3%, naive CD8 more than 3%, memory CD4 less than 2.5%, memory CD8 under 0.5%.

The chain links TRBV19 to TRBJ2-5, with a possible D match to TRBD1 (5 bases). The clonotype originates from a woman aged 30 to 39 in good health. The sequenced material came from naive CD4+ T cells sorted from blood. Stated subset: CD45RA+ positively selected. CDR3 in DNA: TGTGCCAGTAGTAGGGGCCTTCGCGGTCGGGAGACCCAGTACTTC. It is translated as CASSRGLRGRETQYF. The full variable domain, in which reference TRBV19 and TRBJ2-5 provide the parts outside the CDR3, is DGGITQSPKYLFRKEGQNVTLSCEQNLNHDAMYWYRQDPGQGLRLIYYSQIVNDFQKGDIAEGYSVSREKKESFPLTVTSAQKNPTAFYLCASSRGLRGRETQYFGPGTRLLVL.